This T cell receptor (beta chain) was sequenced for a study of T cell changes during pregnancy in multiple sclerosis. CDR3 length: 14 residues. Looked up from germline, CDR1 is SGHTA and CDR2 is FQGNSA. V gave up 4 bases and J gave up 4 bases, with 13 bases separating them. This clone was recorded once. The protocol was immunoSEQ multiplex PCR, while the TCRdb copy is restricted to in-frame clones and leaves out a portion. The sample holds almost 50,000 clones, 92% seen once. The clonotype was recovered from a female donor with multiple sclerosis, enrolled in a pregnancy study. This chain joins TRBV7-2 and TRBJ1-2; D is possibly TRBD1 (5 bases). Specimen: peripheral blood, collected after pregnancy. The CDR3 is CASSWGGNSYGYTF. CDR3 coding DNA: TGTGCCAGCAGCTGGGGGGGAAATTCCTATGGCTACACCTTC.